This TCR beta chain was observed in a study of blood T cell repertoires in COVID-19. The wider study: The origin of the acute and convalescent COVID-19 samples was the United States, Italy and Spain. Sources were T cells, B-cell-depleted T cells, or PBMCs; the material itself was cDNA or gDNA.

Notes on this clone: The sample contains more than one DNA sequence encoding this CDR3.

CDR1 and CDR2 from the germline V gene are MDHEN and SYDVKM. Germline trimming cut 6 bases from V and 8 bases from J; bases unmatched to any gene: 4. This CDR3 is built from 14 residues. Authors' analysis steps: Scientists estimated how many nucleated cells there were by amplifying reference gene primers. The assay was immunoSEQ multiplex PCR, and TCRdb's table has in-frame clones only and misses some. The V and J calls and clone size are taken from that table; D and trimming were inferred from the DNA. The table includes around 170,000 clones, approximately 89% detected once. The source material was peripheral blood. This clonotype was sampled from a woman in her twenties or thirties with acute or convalescent COVID-19. The genes are TRBV28 and TRBJ1-6, with 10 bases lining up with TRBD1. Here the CDR3 DNA reads TGTGCCAGCAGCCCCGGGACAGGGGATTCACCCCTCCACTTT. This codes for CASSPGTGDSPLHF.